The present TCR beta chain was sequenced within a study of blood T cell repertoires in COVID-19. TCRdb's table, derived via immunoSEQ multiplex PCR, lists solely in-frame clones and lacks some. Among 160,000 or so clones, 80% to 90% were seen once, and the ten largest hold about 8%. Germline values: CDR1 MGHRA, CDR2 YSYEKL. CDR3 size: 15 residues. V trimming: 4 bases; J trimming: 3 bases; junction bases outside the gene matches: 5. This clone was seen many times. The origin of this receptor is a woman in her fifties or sixties who had recovered from COVID-19. Source material: PBMCs or T cells enriched from blood (not recorded which). This chain connects TRBV4-1 to TRBJ2-1; 8 nucleotides line up with TRBD2. The CDR3 coding sequence is TGCGCCAGCAGCCTGAGCGGGAGCTACTACAATGAGCAGTTCTTC. It specifies CASSLSGSYYNEQFF.